This TCR beta chain emerged from a study of cytomegalovirus exposure and HLA in healthy donors. Study-wide points: Cytomegalovirus association was assigned to 150 to 200 TCR beta chains. TCR sequences were mostly rare, though some public TCRs occurred in many donors. The TCR clusters that emerged in the first cohort tended, a later analysis found, to co-occur in the 110 or so validation repertoires. Specificity of a few CMV-associated chains for CMV antigens was verified in vitro.

The protocol was immunoSEQ multiplex PCR, while the TCRdb copy is restricted to in-frame clones and leaves out a portion. In the table there are fewer than 70,000 clones, around 90% of which are singletons. With respect to this clone: Its antigen is unidentified.

The CDR3 totals 12 residues. Germline CDR1 and CDR2: GTSNPN and SVGIG (reference sequence). Trimming took 3 bases from V and 5 from J, leaving 11 bases between them. The TCR comes from a man aged 18 to 30 in good health and CMV-seronegative. The J gene is TRBJ2-7, the V gene TRBV30; a possible D gene is TRBD1 (6 bases). Sequenced: PBMCs. CDR3 residues: CAWSPRGHEQYF. Here the CDR3 DNA reads TGTGCCTGGAGCCCCAGGGGACACGAGCAGTACTTC.